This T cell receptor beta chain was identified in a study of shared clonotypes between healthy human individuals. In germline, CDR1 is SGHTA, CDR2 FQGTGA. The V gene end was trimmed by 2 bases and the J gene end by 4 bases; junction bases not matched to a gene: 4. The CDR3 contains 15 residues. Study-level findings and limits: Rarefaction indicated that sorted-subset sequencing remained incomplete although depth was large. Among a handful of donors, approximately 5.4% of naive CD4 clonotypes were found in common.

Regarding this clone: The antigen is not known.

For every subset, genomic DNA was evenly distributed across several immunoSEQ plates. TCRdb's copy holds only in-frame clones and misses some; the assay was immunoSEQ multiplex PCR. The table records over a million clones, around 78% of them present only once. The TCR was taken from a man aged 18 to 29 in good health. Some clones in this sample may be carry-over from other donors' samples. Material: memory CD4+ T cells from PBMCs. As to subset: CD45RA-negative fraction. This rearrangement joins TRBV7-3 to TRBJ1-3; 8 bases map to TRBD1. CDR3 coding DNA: TGTGCCAGCAGCTTACAGGGGGCGTCCGGAAACACCATATATTTT. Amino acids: CASSLQGASGNTIYF.